This TCR beta chain was retrieved from a study of PD-L1 blockade in urothelial cancer. About the study: Patients started atezolizumab in 2014, 1,200 mg intravenously every 3 weeks.

Looked up from germline, CDR1 is SGHNT and CDR2 is YYREEE (reference sequence). Trimming stripped 5 bases from V and 5 bases from J, with 13 bases between. The CDR3 totals 13 residues. Assay: immunoSEQ multiplex PCR; the TCRdb copy retains only in-frame clones and omits some. The sample lists some 39,000 clones, about 88% seen once, with around 2.5% in the top ten. This clone turned up a few times. Time point noted: peripheral blood 6 weeks after treatment start. This chain links TRBV5-4 with TRBJ2-5, with D perhaps TRBD2 (5 bases). The receptor was derived from a man in his 70s with urothelial cancer. Sequenced material: PBMCs, taken around atezolizumab (anti-PD-L1) treatment. The CDR3, as DNA: TGTGCCAGCAGTTTGCTCGGGGTGGAGACCCAGTACTTC. Its translation: CASSLLGVETQYF.